Listed below are T cell receptor beta chains from one sample, sequenced in a study of T cell repertoires in cytomegalovirus infection. Their antigen targets remain unknown. TCRdb independently ran MiXCR on the reads; one entry per CDR3 protein. Among approximately 83,000 distinct CDR3 sequences, under 30% were seen once, and the ten largest hold approximately 51%. This material consisted of CD8+ T cells from cultured PBMCs, taken from culture after CMV antigen stimulation. These receptors came from a human donor in good health (CMV status not recorded). Some clones in this sample may be carry-over from other donors' samples. Each CDR3 is given with its conserved first and last residue. Fields, in order: D gene, clone size, V gene, CDR3 length, J gene, CDR3 protein, CDR3 DNA. The D gene is left open where the match is weak. A clone size is listed for some rows: how often the clone was seen (once, few, many), or a class if it is expanded.

d_call: TRBD2
clone_size: NA
v_call: TRBV9
cdr3_length: 16
j_call: TRBJ2-1
cdr3_aa: CASCVDSAGGPSEQFF
cdr3_nt: TGTGCCAGCTGCGTAGATTCTGCGGGAGGGCCCAGTGAGCAGTTCTTC

d_call: TRBD1
clone_size: NA
v_call: TRBV4-3
cdr3_length: 16
j_call: TRBJ1-4
cdr3_aa: CASSQGPGGANEKLFF
cdr3_nt: TGCGCCAGCAGCCAAGGACCAGGGGGGGCTAATGAAAAACTGTTTTTT

d_call: TRBD1
clone_size: NA
v_call: TRBV9
cdr3_length: 15
j_call: TRBJ2-4
cdr3_aa: CASSRQTGNLSIQYF
cdr3_nt: TGTGCCAGCAGCAGACAGACAGGGAATTTAAGCATTCAGTACTTC

d_call: NA
clone_size: medium-sized
v_call: TRBV6-6
cdr3_length: 13
j_call: TRBJ2-1
cdr3_aa: CASTPSSYNEQFF
cdr3_nt: TGTGCCAGCACGCCGAGCTCCTACAATGAGCAGTTCTTC

d_call: NA
clone_size: few
v_call: TRBV6-2/TRBV6-3
cdr3_length: 13
j_call: TRBJ2-1
cdr3_aa: CASSYSQNNEQFF
cdr3_nt: TGTGCCAGCAGTTACTCGCAGAACAATGAGCAGTTCTTC

d_call: NA
clone_size: many
v_call: TRBV7-6
cdr3_length: 15
j_call: TRBJ1-4
cdr3_aa: CASSPTGTRDEKLFF
cdr3_nt: TGTGCCAGCAGCCCTACCGGGACAAGAGATGAAAAACTGTTTTTT

d_call: TRBD1
clone_size: many
v_call: TRBV7-8
cdr3_length: 14
j_call: TRBJ1-1
cdr3_aa: CASSPNRGPGEAFF
cdr3_nt: TGTGCCAGCAGCCCCAACAGGGGTCCGGGTGAAGCTTTCTTT

d_call: TRBD2
clone_size: many
v_call: TRBV19
cdr3_length: 16
j_call: TRBJ2-1
cdr3_aa: CASSLRGSGTYNEQFF
cdr3_nt: TGTGCCAGTAGTCTCCGGGGTAGCGGGACATACAATGAGCAGTTCTTC

d_call: TRBD1
clone_size: NA
v_call: TRBV6-6
cdr3_length: 16
j_call: TRBJ2-7
cdr3_aa: CASSSLTGTVTYEQYF
cdr3_nt: TGTGCCAGCAGCTCTTTGACCGGGACAGTAACCTACGAGCAGTACTTC

d_call: NA
clone_size: NA
v_call: TRBV11-3
cdr3_length: 12
j_call: TRBJ2-1
cdr3_aa: CASSLADNEQFF
cdr3_nt: TGTGCCAGCAGCTTAGCCGACAATGAGCAGTTCTTC

d_call: NA
clone_size: NA
v_call: TRBV7-8
cdr3_length: 16
j_call: TRBJ2-7
cdr3_aa: CASSLEVAAGPYEQYF
cdr3_nt: TGTGCCAGCAGCTTGGAGGTGGCTGCCGGCCCCTACGAGCAGTACTTC

d_call: TRBD1
clone_size: NA
v_call: TRBV19
cdr3_length: 18
j_call: TRBJ2-3
cdr3_aa: CASSILMEGTGGTDTQYF
cdr3_nt: TGTGCCAGTAGTATTCTCATGGAAGGGACAGGGGGCACAGATACGCAGTATTTT

d_call: TRBD1
clone_size: NA
v_call: TRBV5-4
cdr3_length: 15
j_call: TRBJ2-7
cdr3_aa: CASSTDRGGGYEQYF
cdr3_nt: TGTGCCAGCAGCACTGACAGGGGGGGGGGGTACGAGCAGTACTTC

d_call: NA
clone_size: NA
v_call: TRBV9
cdr3_length: 17
j_call: TRBJ1-1
cdr3_aa: CASSTGKGVSMNTEAFF
cdr3_nt: TGTGCCAGCAGCACCGGTAAGGGGGTCTCTATGAACACTGAAGCTTTCTTT

d_call: NA
clone_size: few
v_call: TRBV29-1
cdr3_length: 13
j_call: TRBJ2-1
cdr3_aa: CSAPDNSYNEQFF
cdr3_nt: TGCAGCGCGCCGGACAACTCCTACAATGAGCAGTTCTTC

d_call: TRBD2
clone_size: few
v_call: TRBV11-1
cdr3_length: 16
j_call: TRBJ2-3
cdr3_aa: CASSPWTSGETDTQYF
cdr3_nt: TGTGCCAGCTCCCCATGGACTAGCGGGGAAACAGATACGCAGTATTTT

d_call: NA
clone_size: NA
v_call: TRBV10-3
cdr3_length: 16
j_call: TRBJ2-1
cdr3_aa: CADSRGGEGAYNEQFF
cdr3_nt: TGTGCCGACTCAAGGGGGGGAGAGGGCGCCTACAATGAGCAGTTCTTC

d_call: TRBD2
clone_size: medium-sized
v_call: TRBV12-3/TRBV12-4
cdr3_length: 14
j_call: TRBJ2-3
cdr3_aa: CASASGGITDTQYF
cdr3_nt: TGTGCCAGCGCGAGCGGGGGGATCACAGATACGCAGTATTTT

d_call: TRBD1
clone_size: few
v_call: TRBV19
cdr3_length: 17
j_call: TRBJ1-6
cdr3_aa: CASSSFGTGAKNSPLHF
cdr3_nt: TGTGCCAGTTCAAGTTTCGGGACAGGGGCAAAGAATTCACCCCTCCACTTT

d_call: TRBD1
clone_size: NA
v_call: TRBV9
cdr3_length: 15
j_call: TRBJ2-7
cdr3_aa: CASSVGDSKYYEQYF
cdr3_nt: TGTGCCAGCAGCGTAGGGGACAGTAAGTACTACGAGCAGTACTTC

d_call: NA
clone_size: few
v_call: TRBV12-3/TRBV12-4
cdr3_length: 14
j_call: TRBJ2-3
cdr3_aa: CASSLGWEVVTQYF
cdr3_nt: TGTGCCAGCAGTTTAGGTTGGGAGGTGGTTACGCAGTATTTT

d_call: NA
clone_size: few
v_call: TRBV7-9
cdr3_length: 13
j_call: TRBJ2-2
cdr3_aa: CASSKQGPGELFF
cdr3_nt: TGTGCCAGCAGCAAGCAGGGTCCCGGGGAGCTGTTTTTT

d_call: NA
clone_size: NA
v_call: TRBV6-6
cdr3_length: 11
j_call: TRBJ2-7
cdr3_aa: CATLAGYEQYF
cdr3_nt: TGTGCCACCCTGGCCGGCTACGAGCAGTACTTC

d_call: TRBD1
clone_size: many
v_call: TRBV7-9
cdr3_length: 15
j_call: TRBJ1-1
cdr3_aa: CASSLSMTGGSEAFF
cdr3_nt: TGTGCCAGCAGCTTATCGATGACAGGGGGCTCTGAAGCTTTCTTT

d_call: TRBD2
clone_size: NA
v_call: TRBV12-3/TRBV12-4
cdr3_length: 17
j_call: TRBJ2-1
cdr3_aa: CASSHRTSGRALNEQFF
cdr3_nt: TGTGCCAGCAGCCACCGGACTAGCGGGAGGGCCTTAAATGAGCAGTTCTTC

d_call: NA
clone_size: few
v_call: TRBV20-1
cdr3_length: 14
j_call: TRBJ1-4
cdr3_aa: CSARELEANEKLFF
cdr3_nt: TGCAGTGCTAGAGAGCTGGAGGCTAATGAAAAACTGTTTTTT

d_call: NA
clone_size: few
v_call: TRBV20-1
cdr3_length: 14
j_call: TRBJ1-2
cdr3_aa: CSARDTGVGYGYTF
cdr3_nt: TGCAGTGCTAGAGATACCGGGGTTGGCTATGGCTACACCTTC

d_call: NA
clone_size: few
v_call: TRBV27
cdr3_length: 13
j_call: TRBJ2-5
cdr3_aa: CASRVGVLETQYF
cdr3_nt: TGTGCCAGCAGGGTGGGGGTTCTGGAGACCCAGTACTTC

d_call: NA
clone_size: NA
v_call: TRBV14
cdr3_length: 13
j_call: TRBJ2-7
cdr3_aa: CASSRVPGGEQYF
cdr3_nt: TGTGCCAGCAGCCGAGTGCCCGGGGGCGAGCAGTACTTC

d_call: TRBD1
clone_size: NA
v_call: TRBV9
cdr3_length: 19
j_call: TRBJ2-6
cdr3_aa: CASSLGTGWGESGANVLTF
cdr3_nt: TGTGCCAGCAGCCTCGGGACAGGGTGGGGAGAATCTGGGGCCAACGTCCTGACTTTC

d_call: NA
clone_size: many
v_call: TRBV7-8
cdr3_length: 14
j_call: TRBJ2-5
cdr3_aa: CASSFPIAEETQYF
cdr3_nt: TGTGCCAGCAGCTTCCCGATAGCGGAAGAGACCCAGTACTTC

d_call: TRBD1
clone_size: many
v_call: TRBV20-1
cdr3_length: 15
j_call: TRBJ1-5
cdr3_aa: CSARDRDTTLQPQHF
cdr3_nt: TGCAGTGCTCGGGACAGGGATACGACCTTACAGCCCCAGCATTTT

d_call: TRBD1
clone_size: NA
v_call: TRBV11-3
cdr3_length: 15
j_call: TRBJ1-1
cdr3_aa: CASRGTGDESTEAFF
cdr3_nt: TGTGCCAGCAGGGGGACAGGGGACGAGAGCACTGAAGCTTTCTTT

d_call: NA
clone_size: many
v_call: TRBV11-2
cdr3_length: 14
j_call: TRBJ2-1
cdr3_aa: CASSLQRTSNEQFF
cdr3_nt: TGTGCCAGCAGCCTACAAAGGACAAGCAATGAGCAGTTCTTC

d_call: NA
clone_size: NA
v_call: TRBV7-9
cdr3_length: 14
j_call: TRBJ1-2
cdr3_aa: CASSSALGPDGYTF
cdr3_nt: TGTGCCAGCAGCTCCGCCCTGGGTCCGGATGGCTACACCTTC

d_call: NA
clone_size: NA
v_call: TRBV7-9
cdr3_length: 12
j_call: TRBJ2-7
cdr3_aa: CASSLLGHEQYF
cdr3_nt: TGTGCCAGCAGCTTACTTGGCCACGAGCAGTACTTC

d_call: NA
clone_size: few
v_call: TRBV9
cdr3_length: 16
j_call: TRBJ2-3
cdr3_aa: CASSVGVSGATDTQYF
cdr3_nt: TGTGCCAGCAGCGTAGGTGTGAGCGGAGCAACAGATACGCAGTATTTT

d_call: NA
clone_size: few
v_call: TRBV30
cdr3_length: 15
j_call: TRBJ2-3
cdr3_aa: CAWSRGEEGTDTQYF
cdr3_nt: TGTGCCTGGAGTAGGGGGGAGGAAGGCACAGATACGCAGTATTTT

d_call: NA
clone_size: many
v_call: TRBV7-9
cdr3_length: 14
j_call: TRBJ2-2
cdr3_aa: CASSQELATGELFF
cdr3_nt: TGTGCCAGCAGCCAAGAACTAGCAACCGGGGAGCTGTTTTTT

d_call: NA
clone_size: NA
v_call: TRBV27
cdr3_length: 16
j_call: TRBJ2-7
cdr3_aa: CASSLSTQGVYHEQYF
cdr3_nt: TGTGCCAGCAGTTTATCGACCCAGGGTGTTTACCACGAGCAGTACTTC

d_call: NA
clone_size: NA
v_call: TRBV30
cdr3_length: 13
j_call: TRBJ1-1
cdr3_aa: CAWSQGTNTEAFF
cdr3_nt: TGTGCCTGGAGTCAGGGGACAAACACTGAAGCTTTCTTT